This TCR beta chain was sequenced for a study of CD8 T cells in ankylosing spondylitis. Study-wide results and caveats: Clones tied to disease were said to be significantly enriched in matched ankylosing spondylitis synovial fluid. Earlier reports found some motif variants in synovial fluid and blood in reactive arthritis.

Quantitative 5'-RACE was performed with molecular barcodes, and it yielded the TCR beta libraries. One entry per CDR3 protein results from TCRdb running MiXCR on the 5' RACE reads. The sample lists some 87,000 distinct CDR3 sequences, around 27% occurring once. Per germline, CDR1 DFQATT and CDR2 SNEGSKA (reference sequence). The CDR3 totals 13 residues. V shed 1 base and J shed 3 bases, with 10 bases lying between them. This clonotype was detected ten times or more. Its antigen is still unknown. This receptor was obtained from a male donor with ankylosing spondylitis or in good health (not recorded which). The chain carries TRBV20-1 and TRBJ2-7; D is unclear. Input material: blood, either unsorted or a sorted T cell fraction (not recorded which). As DNA, the CDR3 is TGCAGTGCTAGAGGACCCCTAGTCTACGAGCAGTACTTC. Protein sequence: CSARGPLVYEQYF.